The T cell receptor (beta chain) under discussion was sequenced for a study of cytomegalovirus exposure and HLA in healthy donors. General study findings and limits: Sequencing depth roughly uniform across donors was assumed in presence/absence analyses. Highly shared variants forming one cluster were likely a sequencing artifact.

It was with 60 Vbeta and 13 Jbeta primers that the PCR ran. Clones were read by immunoSEQ multiplex PCR, and TCRdb kept only the in-frame ones, dropping some. The sample shows some 170,000 clones, approximately 80% of them seen only once. The CDR3 consists of 18 residues. Germline V gene data show CDR1 as MNHNS and CDR2 as SASEGT. V was clipped by 2 bases and J by 0 bases; unmatched bases: 12. This clone appeared a few times. Its antigen is not identified. The V and J genes are TRBV6-1 and TRBJ1-2; 7 positions match TRBD1. Sequencing used PBMCs. This TCR was recovered from a young man in good health and CMV-seropositive. The CDR3 region is CASSEWGDSEYPNYGYTF. CDR3 DNA sequence: TGTGCCAGCAGTGAATGGGGGGACAGCGAATATCCTAACTATGGCTACACCTTC.